The T cell receptor beta chain described here comes from a study of blood T cell repertoires in COVID-19. Looking at the study overall: Samples taken during acute and convalescent COVID-19 were collected in the United States, Italy and Spain.

Individuals aged roughly 18 to 95 years were recruited from about two dozen US areas. For recovered donors of Cohort 3, there were two negative PCRs, clearance, or symptom resolution. Original processing notes: Cell counts per sample came from amplifying reference gene primers. Some clones are missing from TCRdb's copy, which holds only in-frame ones; the method was immunoSEQ multiplex PCR. V, J and clone size are taken as reported in that table, and D and trimming were inferred from the DNA itself. The sample includes about 220,000 clones, approximately 83% of them seen just once. This CDR3 is 15 amino acids long. Trimming removed 5 bases from V and 0 bases from J, with 8 bases in between. Germline CDR1 reads SEHNR; CDR2 reads FQNEAQ (reference sequence).

The J gene is TRBJ2-6, the V gene TRBV7-9; D not certain. The sequencing sample was made of PBMCs or T cells enriched from blood (not recorded which). The receptor's source is a woman aged 55-70 years who had recovered from COVID-19. The DNA of the CDR3 is TGTGCCAGCAGCCCAGTCCTCTCTGGGGCCAACGTCCTGACTTTC. Its protein product is CASSPVLSGANVLTF.